This TCR beta chain was recorded in a study of shared clonotypes between healthy human individuals. The input for sorted-subset replicate PCRs was approximately 200 ng DNA, tens of thousands of T cell genomes. TCRdb's table, derived via immunoSEQ multiplex PCR, lists solely in-frame clones and lacks some. The data hold about 2.4 million clones, with 90% to 95% observed a single time. This CDR3 contains 14 residues. CDR1 is SGHTA, CDR2 FQGNSA, per germline. With 7 bases removed from V and 4 bases from J, the gap between germline ends came to 16 bases. Study results and caveats: All-four-donor shared clonotypes had higher generation probabilities than non-shared clonotypes did. Approximately 5% was the fraction of naive CD4 clonotypes found shared across several donors.

A word on this clone: Its target is unknown.

J is TRBJ1-1 and V is TRBV7-2, with D possibly matching TRBD1 (6 bases). This TCR came from a man younger than 35 in good health. Some clones in this sample may be carry-over from other donors' samples. The sequenced sample consisted of naive CD4+ T cells from PBMCs. The subset is: CD45RA+ positively selected. CDR3 residues: CASTQEGGSTEAFF. The DNA of the CDR3 is TGTGCCAGCACCCAAGAGGGGGGTTCCACTGAAGCTTTCTTT.